This passage covers 21 T cell receptor beta chains from one sample sequenced in a study of CD8 T cells in Susac syndrome. Reverse transcription of about 0.45 to 1 ug RNA was performed with random hexamers. TCRdb reanalysed the immunoSEQ multiplex PCR reads using MiXCR and keeps one entry per CDR3 protein. Of about 200,000 distinct CDR3 sequences listed, about 90% are singletons. What was sequenced was CD8+ T cells from PBMCs. The receptors originated from a human donor with multiple sclerosis.

The chain recombines TRBV13 with TRBJ1-2, with D perhaps TRBD1 (6 bases). The germline V gene encodes CDR1 PRHDT and CDR2 FYEKMQ (reference sequence). Trimming cost V 3 bases and J 6 bases, with 11 bases left between them. The CDR3 is made up of 13 amino acids. The chain's CDR3 is CASSLAGDHGYTF. The CDR3, as DNA: TGTGCCAGCAGCTTGGCAGGGGACCATGGCTACACCTTC.

J is TRBJ2-7 and V is TRBV2, with D maybe TRBD2 (7 bases). V lost 0 bases and J lost 2, with 14 bases in between. CDR3 length equals 16 residues. CDR1 SNHLY and CDR2 FYNNEI come from the germline V gene. CDR3 region: CASSEAGGQTPYEQYF. Written as DNA, the CDR3 is TGTGCCAGCAGTGAAGCGGGGGGGCAGACACCCTACGAGCAGTACTTC.

V and J are TRBV7-2 and TRBJ2-5, with TRBD2 matching over 11 bases. Germline-derived CDR1 and CDR2 are SGHTA and FQGNSA. The length of the CDR3 is 17 residues. V lost 1 base to trimming and J lost 4 bases; unmatched junction nucleotides: 8. The CDR3 DNA follows: TGTGCCAGCAGCTTAGAACTAGCGGGAGTTAGTGCAGAGACCCAGTACTTC. Translating it yields CASSLELAGVSAETQYF.

This sequence joins TRBV24-1 and TRBJ2-5; no reliable D call. V gave up 4 bases and J gave up 0 bases, with 11 bases separating them. There are 15 residues in the CDR3. CDR1 and CDR2 (germline): KGHDR, SFDVKD. CDR3 amino acids: CATSDSQENQETQYF. Here the CDR3 DNA reads TGTGCCACCAGTGACTCCCAGGAGAACCAAGAGACCCAGTACTTC.

The rearrangement uses TRBV14 and TRBJ2-1; TRBD2 is a possible D gene (6 bases). The CDR3 contains 16 residues. Germline CDR1 reads SGHDN; CDR2 reads FVKESK. Trimming removed 3 bases from V and 4 bases from J, with 16 bases in between. CDR3 protein: CASSHSTSTSYNEQFF. CDR3 DNA: TGTGCCAGCAGCCACTCCACTAGCACCTCGTACAATGAGCAGTTCTTC.

The gene calls are TRBV7-9 and TRBJ2-5; TRBD2 is a possible D gene (6 bases). Trimming took off 3 bases at V and 0 bases at J, with 11 bases between the two ends. CDR3 length: 15 residues. The germline CDR1 and CDR2 sequences are SEHNR and FQNEAQ (reference sequence). CDR3 residues: CASSFGDSYQETQYF. The CDR3 DNA follows: TGTGCCAGCAGCTTTGGGGACTCCTACCAAGAGACCCAGTACTTC.

The chain employs TRBV27 and TRBJ1-5; D is undetermined. Germline CDR1 is MNHEY and CDR2 is SMNVEV (reference sequence). V was cut by 4 bases and J by 4 bases, with 8 bases left in between. The CDR3 is 13 residues long. The CDR3 bases are TGTGCCAGCAGTTCCAGTTCGAATCAGCCCCAGCATTTT. Its protein is CASSSSSNQPQHF.

This chain links TRBV3-1 with TRBJ1-1, with D possibly TRBD1 on 5 matching bases. This CDR3 comprises 15 residues. Germline V gives CDR1 LGHDT, CDR2 YNNKEL (reference sequence). Trimming cost V 4 bases and J 1 base, with 13 bases left between them. CDR3 protein: CASSPQGGKNTEAFF. In nucleotides, the CDR3 is TGTGCCAGCAGCCCCCAGGGAGGGAAGAACACTGAAGCTTTCTTT.

The V gene is TRBV20-1, the J gene TRBJ2-1; D perhaps matches TRBD2 (5 bases). V lost 6 bases and J lost 10, with 16 bases in between. The CDR3 has 12 amino acids. CDR1 and CDR2 (germline): DFQATT, SNEGSKA (reference sequence). The DNA of the CDR3 is TGCAGTGCGACCCCAGGAGGCTGGGAGCAGTTCTTC. It specifies CSATPGGWEQFF.

The chain uses TRBV7-9 and TRBJ1-1; D not certain. This CDR3 is 14 amino acids long. V shed 5 bases and J shed 1 base, with 11 bases lying between them. Germline V gene sequence: CDR1 SEHNR, CDR2 FQNEAQ (reference sequence). CDR3 loop: CASSPSAANTEAFF. The CDR3 DNA is TGTGCCAGCAGCCCATCGGCGGCGAACACTGAAGCTTTCTTT.

This chain joins TRBV30 and TRBJ2-1, with TRBD2 identical over 9 bases. The germline CDR1 and CDR2 sequences are GTSNPN and SVGIG (reference sequence). Trimming cost V 1 base and J 10 bases; bases outside gene matches: 8. The CDR3 has 14 residues. The chain's CDR3 is CAWSAAGGPFEQFF. Here the CDR3 DNA reads TGTGCCTGGAGTGCCGCGGGGGGGCCATTCGAGCAGTTCTTC.

The chain has TRBV7-9 and TRBJ2-7; no firm D call. CDR3 size: 14 residues. The V end was cut by 1 base, the J end by 0 bases, with 7 bases between. CDR1 SEHNR and CDR2 FQNEAQ come from the germline V gene (reference sequence). CDR3 bases: TGTGCCAGCAGCTTAGGGCTCAACTCCTACGAGCAGTACTTC. This encodes CASSLGLNSYEQYF. Looking up the rest from reference TRBV7-9 and TRBJ2-7 gives the full variable domain: DTGVSQNPRHKITKRGQNVTFRCDPISEHNRLYWYRQTLGQGPEFLTYFQNEAQLEKSRLLSDRFSAERPKGSFSTLEIQRTEQGDSAMYLCASSLGLNSYEQYFGPGTRLTVT.

The V gene is TRBV24-1, the J gene TRBJ1-2, with TRBD1 as a possible D gene (6 bases). Trimming stripped 12 bases from V and 8 bases from J, with 18 bases between. Germline loops: CDR1 KGHDR, CDR2 SFDVKD. This CDR3 comprises 12 residues. CDR3 amino acids: CAPHTPGAGYTF. For the CDR3, the DNA is TGTGCCCCTCACACCCCAGGGGCCGGCTACACCTTC.

The J gene is TRBJ1-5, the V gene TRBV15, with D hard to call. This CDR3 contains 14 residues. CDR1 and CDR2 from the germline V gene are LNHNV and YYDKDF (reference sequence). V was pared by 0 bases and J by 3 bases, with 6 bases between. The CDR3 sequence is CATSRDRNNQPQHF. In nucleotides, the CDR3 is TGTGCCACCAGCAGAGATCGGAACAATCAGCCCCAGCATTTT.

The gene calls are TRBV11-2 and TRBJ1-2, with 9 bases that match TRBD1. The CDR3 contains 15 residues. The germline gives CDR1 SGHAT, CDR2 FQNNGV. With V trimmed by 5 bases and J by 2 bases, 6 bases remained unmatched. The CDR3: CASSEGTGLNYGYTF. CDR3 bases: TGTGCCAGCAGCGAGGGGACAGGGTTGAACTATGGCTACACCTTC.

The V call is TRBV4-1, the J call TRBJ1-1, with 8 bases identical to TRBD1. The CDR3 is 13 residues long. Germline CDR1 reads MGHRA; CDR2 reads YSYEKL. Germline trimming cut 6 bases from V and 5 bases from J; bases unmatched to any gene: 5. The CDR3 nucleotides are TGCGCCAGCAGGACTAACAGGGGGACTGAAGCTTTCTTT. It translates to CASRTNRGTEAFF.

This sequence joins TRBV15 and TRBJ2-7, with D hard to call. CDR1 LNHNV and CDR2 YYDKDF come from the germline V gene (reference sequence). This CDR3 contains 13 residues. Trimming stripped 1 base from V and 3 bases from J, with 7 bases between. CDR3 DNA sequence: TGTGCCACCAGCAGAGGACCTTACTACGAGCAGTACTTC. It specifies CATSRGPYYEQYF.

The chain couples TRBV5-6 to TRBJ2-7; D gene ambiguous. The V end was cut by 5 bases, the J end by 0 bases, with 9 bases between. The CDR3 runs 13 residues. The germline CDR1 and CDR2 sequences are SGHDT and YYEEEE. The CDR3: CASSIVSSYEQYF. In nucleotides, the CDR3 is TGTGCCAGCAGTATTGTCAGCTCCTACGAGCAGTACTTC.

V and J are TRBV13 and TRBJ1-1; the match to TRBD1 covers 7 bases. The CDR3 spans 16 residues. The ends lost 2 bases at V and 0 bases at J; junction bases unmatched: 6. CDR1 PRHDT and CDR2 FYEKMQ come from the germline V gene (reference sequence). DNA of the CDR3: TGTGCCAGCAGCTTATGGGGGACAGTCTTGAACACTGAAGCTTTCTTT. Its protein product is CASSLWGTVLNTEAFF.

The chain carries TRBV4-1 and TRBJ1-5, with a possible D match to TRBD1 (5 bases). There are 15 residues in the CDR3. Germline CDR1 MGHRA, CDR2 YSYEKL. Trimming removed 1 base from V and 0 bases from J, with 7 bases in between. CDR3 bases: TGCGCCAGCAGCCAAGGGGGGGATAGCAATCAGCCCCAGCATTTT. Translating it yields CASSQGGDSNQPQHF.

This clonotype was seen just once. The rearrangement links TRBV20-1 to TRBJ2-1; a weak D match, TRBD2 (6 bases). Trimming pared 3 bases from V and 3 bases from J, leaving 18 bases between. The CDR3 contains 16 residues. Germline assignment: CDR1 DFQATT and CDR2 SNEGSKA (reference sequence). CDR3 amino acids: CSARAPEGGDYNEQFF. CDR3 DNA sequence: TGCAGTGCTAGGGCCCCCGAAGGAGGGGACTACAATGAGCAGTTCTTC.